The rows below give T cell receptor beta chains drawn from one sample of a study of T-cell reconstitution after alpha-beta-depleted transplantation in children. TCRdb passed the PCR reads through MiXCR, listing each CDR3 protein once. The sample shows about 580,000 distinct CDR3 sequences, 27% of them seen only once. This specimen consisted of PBMCs, obtained before TCRalphabeta/CD19-depleted stem cell transplant. The receptors were sampled from a boy younger than two with Wiskott-Aldrich syndrome, due to receive a stem cell transplant. The CDR3 runs from the conserved cysteine through the conserved F or W. A D gene is named only where the DNA matches it firmly. Expanded clones get a size class; other rows say once, few or many, or leave the size out.

D	V	J	size	DNA	CDR3
TRBD1	TRBV5-4	TRBJ2-1	NA	TGTGCCAGCAGCTTGATACGGACAGGGCTCAATGAGCAGTTCTTC	CASSLIRTGLNEQFF
TRBD2	TRBV5-5	TRBJ2-5	NA	TGTGCCAGCAGGGGCCTAGCGGAAGAGACCCAGTACTTC	CASRGLAEETQYF
TRBD1	TRBV10-2	TRBJ1-6	NA	TGCGCCAGCAAATCAAGCAGGGGGAATTCACCCCTCCACTTT	CASKSSRGNSPLHF
NA	TRBV29-1	TRBJ1-2	NA	TGCAGCGTTGTCGACGCGAGGTCCGCCTATGGCTACACCTTC	CSVVDARSAYGYTF
NA	TRBV5-1	TRBJ2-2	few	TGCGCCAGCAGCTTGGAACCGATGTCCACCGGGGAGCTGTTTTTT	CASSLEPMSTGELFF
NA	TRBV12-3/TRBV12-4	TRBJ2-1	NA	TGTGCCAGCAGTCCTCGGGCTACCTACGGGAATGAGCAGTTCTTC	CASSPRATYGNEQFF
NA	TRBV15	TRBJ2-3	few	TGTGCCACCAGCAGAGATTTGACGGAAATGGTAGAAACGCAGTATTTT	CATSRDLTEMVETQYF
TRBD2	TRBV20-1	TRBJ2-1	once	TGCAGTGCTAGGCAACTAGCGGGAGGTTTCAGCTCCTACAATGAGCAGTTCTTC	CSARQLAGGFSSYNEQFF
TRBD2	TRBV4-1	TRBJ2-1	few	TGCGCCAGCAGCCAAGCAACTAGCGGGAGGCCCTACAATGAGCAGTTCTTC	CASSQATSGRPYNEQFF
TRBD1	TRBV5-1	TRBJ2-1	NA	TGCGCCAGACTACAGGGGTTCGCCTACAATGAGCAGTTCTTC	CARLQGFAYNEQFF
TRBD1	TRBV5-1	TRBJ2-2	NA	TGCGCCAGCAGCCCATTCGGGACAGGGAGTACCGGGGAGCTGTTTTTT	CASSPFGTGSTGELFF
NA	TRBV15	TRBJ2-2	NA	TGTGCCACCAGCAGATCCCAAAGACGGACCCCGAACACCGGGGAGCTGTTTTTT	CATSRSQRRTPNTGELFF
NA	TRBV6-5	TRBJ1-3	NA	TGTGCCAGCAGTTACGGGGCAGGGAACTCTGGAAACACCATATATTTT	CASSYGAGNSGNTIYF
NA	TRBV20-1	TRBJ2-1	NA	TGCAGTGCTCCGTTTCCCCGGACCGTCCCGAGCTCCTACAATGAGCAGTTCTTC	CSAPFPRTVPSSYNEQFF
NA	TRBV11-2	TRBJ1-1	NA	TGTGCCAGCAGCTTATCTGGGGGAGGTTGGATCACTGAAGCTTTCTTT	CASSLSGGGWITEAFF
NA	TRBV20-1	TRBJ1-2	NA	TGCAGTGCTCAGCCGACAGTGGACTATGGCTACACCTTC	CSAQPTVDYGYTF
TRBD2	TRBV3-1	TRBJ2-1	NA	TGTGCCAGCAGCCAAATCCTAGTGGGAGGGCCGGAGTTCTTC	CASSQILVGGPEFF
NA	TRBV12-3/TRBV12-4	TRBJ1-2	NA	TGTGCCAGCAAACCGGGCCCTATAGCGGGCTATGCCTACACCTTC	CASKPGPIAGYAYTF
NA	TRBV11-2	TRBJ2-3	few	TGTGCCAGCAGCTTAGGTACGGGCAGAGATACGCAGTATTTT	CASSLGTGRDTQYF
NA	TRBV20-1	TRBJ2-3	NA	TGCAGTGCTAGAGACTCTAGCGAGGGCACAGATACGCAGTATTTT	CSARDSSEGTDTQYF
TRBD2	TRBV20-1	TRBJ2-1	NA	TGCAGTGCTAGAGATTTAATTAGGACTAGTGTCCATGAGCAGTTCTTC	CSARDLIRTSVHEQFF
TRBD2	TRBV6-5	TRBJ2-1	NA	TGTGCCAGCACTTCAAGCGGGAGGCCCCGTCAGTTCTTC	CASTSSGRPRQFF
TRBD2	TRBV7-9	TRBJ2-5	NA	TGTGCCAGCAGCGGCCGACTAGCGGGAGTTCCAGAGACCCAGTACTTC	CASSGRLAGVPETQYF
NA	TRBV24-1	TRBJ2-1	few	TGTGCCACCAGTGTTGACGAGCTAGAAAATGAGCAGTTCTTC	CATSVDELENEQFF
NA	TRBV20-1	TRBJ2-7	NA	TGCAGTGCCGCGACTAGGGCCGCCTACGAGCAGTACTTC	CSAATRAAYEQYF
TRBD1	TRBV4-3	TRBJ2-2	NA	TGCGCCAGCAGATACAGGGGGAGGGGGGAGCTGTTTTTT	CASRYRGRGELFF
NA	TRBV7-6	TRBJ2-7	NA	TGTGCCAGCAGCTTAGTCGCGGGACACCCTCCCGTGAGCGAGCAGTACTTC	CASSLVAGHPPVSEQYF
NA	TRBV5-1	TRBJ2-5	NA	TGCGCCAGCAGCCCGACCCTAGGGGGAGAGACCCAGTACTTC	CASSPTLGGETQYF
NA	TRBV14	TRBJ2-5	NA	TGTGCCAGCAGCCAAGATTGGGAGACCCAGTACTTC	CASSQDWETQYF
TRBD1	TRBV27	TRBJ2-7	NA	TGTGCCAGCAGAAAGAGGGACAGAGCCTACGAGCAGTACTTC	CASRKRDRAYEQYF
NA	TRBV20-1	TRBJ1-1	few	TGCAGTGCTAGAGGAGACGCTAACACTGAAGCTTTCTTT	CSARGDANTEAFF
NA	TRBV12-3/TRBV12-4	TRBJ2-5	NA	TGTGCCAGCAGTTTACGGGGCAGACTTTTGGGCGAGACCCAGTACTTC	CASSLRGRLLGETQYF